The 13 T cell receptor beta chains listed next were all sequenced from one sample in a study of OX40 agonist ivuxolimab in advanced cancers. Measured with immunoSEQ multiplex PCR; TCRdb has only the in-frame clones, and not every one. The sample shows roughly 26,000 clones, more than 70% of them seen only once. The sample consisted of CD4+ or CD8+ T cells sorted from blood, taken in a trial of the OX40 agonist ivuxolimab. The receptors were gathered from an adult with an advanced solid tumor such as melanoma, head and neck, liver or kidney cancer.

This clone was recorded once. V is TRBV7-9 and J is TRBJ1-6; D unclear. The CDR3 sequence is 14 residues long. The germline V gene encodes CDR1 SEHNR and CDR2 FQNEAQ (reference sequence). V was trimmed by 1 base and J by 7 bases, leaving 8 bases between them. CDR3 DNA sequence: TGTGCCAGCAGCTTAGAGGCAGAAAATTCACCCCTCCACTTT. The encoded protein is CASSLEAENSPLHF.

The genes are TRBV5-5 and TRBJ2-5, with D perhaps matching TRBD2 (5 bases). In germline, CDR1 is SGHKS, CDR2 YYEKEE (reference sequence). This CDR3 contains 13 residues. V lost 5 bases and J lost 1, with 9 bases in between. CDR3 residues: CASRPGIQETQYF. CDR3 coding DNA: TGTGCCAGCAGACCCGGGATCCAAGAGACCCAGTACTTC.

The chain has TRBV4-1 and TRBJ2-5, with TRBD1 identical over 9 bases. The CDR3 extends over 15 amino acids. Germline lookup yields CDR1 MGHRA and CDR2 YSYEKL. The ends lost 4 bases at V and 2 bases at J; junction bases unmatched: 5. As DNA, the CDR3 is TGCGCCAGCAGCCTGGGACAGGGAATTCAAGAGACCCAGTACTTC. Translating it yields CASSLGQGIQETQYF.

CDR3 region: CASIDMYSTEAFF. The CDR3 coding sequence is TGTGCCAGCATCGACATGTATAGCACTGAAGCTTTCTTT. J is TRBJ1-1 and V is TRBV6-1; D is uncertain. Trimming removed 7 bases at V and 4 bases at J, with 13 bases between. Looked up from germline, CDR1 is MNHNS and CDR2 is SASEGT. This CDR3 is 13 amino acids long.

The chain combines TRBV28 with TRBJ1-1; a weak D match, TRBD1 (6 bases). Trimming removed 5 bases from V and 7 bases from J, with 14 bases in between. Germline V gene sequence: CDR1 MDHEN, CDR2 SYDVKM. The CDR3 sequence is 13 residues long. The CDR3 DNA reads TGTGCCAGCAGTCTCGGACAGAGGAATGAAGCTTTCTTT. This sequence encodes CASSLGQRNEAFF.

The chain joins TRBV5-3 to TRBJ2-5, with 8 bases identical to TRBD2. TRBV5-3 is known as an ORF, though its function is uncertain. This CDR3 comprises 16 residues. V trimming: 5 bases; J trimming: 5 bases; junction bases outside the gene matches: 14. CDR3 sequence (DNA): TGTGCCAGAAGTTCCGCACGGGGACTAGTGAAGGAGACCCAGTACTTC. It is translated as CARSSARGLVKETQYF.

CDR3 DNA sequence: TGTGCCTGGAGTGTGAGGAACACCATATATTTT. Translating gives CAWSVRNTIYF. The chain has TRBV30 and TRBJ1-3; D gene uncertain. V lost 0 bases, J lost 7 bases, and 4 bases lay in between. The germline CDR1 and CDR2 sequences are GTSNPN and SVGIG (reference sequence). This CDR3 is built from 11 residues.

The chain recombines TRBV18 with TRBJ1-5; no clear D gene. Germline V CDR1 and CDR2: KGHSH, LQKENI. With 5 bases removed from V and 5 bases from J, the gap between germline ends came to 10 bases. The CDR3 length is 13 residues. The CDR3 reads CASSIARYQPQHF. The CDR3 coding sequence is TGTGCCAGCTCAATAGCCCGGTATCAGCCCCAGCATTTT.

In its sample, this clone was seen once. This chain links TRBV28 with TRBJ2-7; 8 bases match TRBD1. This CDR3 comprises 13 residues. V lost 7 bases, J lost 2 bases, and 4 bases stayed unmatched. Germline V gene lookup returns CDR1 MDHEN and CDR2 SYDVKM. The CDR3 sequence is CASTSGQAYEQYF. The CDR3 nucleotides are TGTGCCAGCACCTCGGGACAGGCCTACGAGCAGTACTTC.

The chain links TRBV7-3 to TRBJ2-3, with 10 bases lining up with TRBD2. CDR1 is SGHTA, CDR2 FQGTGA, per germline. J lost 6 bases, V lost 5 bases, and 5 bases had no gene match. The CDR3 spans 14 residues. The CDR3 protein is CASSPAGGEDTQYF. Written as DNA, the CDR3 is TGTGCCAGCAGCCCAGCGGGGGGGGAGGATACGCAGTATTTT.

CDR3: CASSVVASGGNEQFF. CDR3 nucleotides: TGTGCCAGCAGCGTAGTGGCTAGCGGGGGAAATGAGCAGTTCTTC. The chain uses TRBV9 and TRBJ2-1, with 10 positions matching TRBD2. The CDR3 consists of 15 residues. CDR1 is SGDLS, CDR2 YYNGEE, per germline. J lost 7 bases, V lost 0 bases, and 4 bases had no gene match.

The gene calls are TRBV29-1 and TRBJ1-5, with 7 bases matching TRBD1. Germline assignment: CDR1 SQVTM and CDR2 ANQGSEA. With 4 bases clipped from V and 0 bases from J, the junction kept 0 bases outside the gene matches. The CDR3 spans 13 residues. The CDR3 bases are TGCAGCGTTGGGGACAGTAGCAATCAGCCCCAGCATTTT. Protein: CSVGDSSNQPQHF.

This clone is a singleton in its sample. The chain links TRBV7-2 to TRBJ2-1; D might be TRBD1 (6 bases). This CDR3 contains 16 residues. Trimming removed 0 bases from V and 6 bases from J, with 15 bases in between. Germline CDR1 reads SGHTA; CDR2 reads FQGNSA. For the CDR3, the DNA is TGTGCCAGCAGCTTAGCCCCCGGGACAATTTTCAATGAGCAGTTCTTC. Amino acid sequence: CASSLAPGTIFNEQFF.